This T cell receptor beta chain appears in the sequencing data of a study of blood T cell repertoires in COVID-19. Study-level background: The samples span acute and convalescent COVID-19 from the United States, Italy and Spain. The analysed material was cDNA or gDNA that came from T cells, B-cell-depleted T cells, or PBMCs.

Those enrolled, adults aged roughly 18 to 100 years, came from some 25 US areas. Participants had their cohort set by participant-reported clinical history. Clones were sequenced by immunoSEQ multiplex PCR, and TCRdb holds only the in-frame ones, with some missing. The table shows 250,000 to 350,000 clones, with 88% occurring only once. The TCR comes from a woman in her twenties or thirties who had recovered from COVID-19. The specimen sequenced was PBMCs or T cells enriched from blood (not recorded which).

CDR3 DNA sequence: TGTGCTAGTGGGCTATCGTTTGACAGGGTGTACTACACCTTC. Protein sequence: CASGLSFDRVYYTF. The rearrangement links TRBV12-5 to TRBJ1-2, with TRBD1 identical over 7 bases. The CDR3 has 14 amino acids. J gave up 10 bases and V 6 bases, and 14 bases lay outside the gene matches. Germline CDR1 LGHNT, CDR2 FRNRAP.